What follows describes a single T cell receptor beta chain. There were no recent acute infections or vaccinations among the donors, who were healthy HIV-negative adults. The record originates from a study of shared clonotypes between healthy human individuals. Every immunoSEQ plate was one replicate of a subset's evenly spread DNA. The replicate PCRs on unsorted PBMC were given about 0.3 ug DNA, which is tens of thousands of T cell genomes. The protocol was immunoSEQ multiplex PCR, while the TCRdb copy is restricted to in-frame clones and leaves out a portion. Among roughly 500,000 clones listed, 79% were seen once. The CDR3 sequence is 14 residues long. Germline lookup yields CDR1 SGHRS and CDR2 YFSETQ. Trimming left V 0 bases short and J 5 bases short, with 11 bases between.

The sequenced material came from PBMCs. V is TRBV5-1 and J is TRBJ2-5, with D hard to call. The clonotype originates from a woman in her 40s in good health. Some clones in this sample may be carry-over from other donors' samples. For the CDR3, the DNA is TGCGCCAGCAGCTTGGTGGACCTCCGCGAGACCCAGTACTTC. The encoded protein is CASSLVDLRETQYF. Looking up the rest from reference TRBV5-1 and TRBJ2-5 gives the full variable domain: KAGVTQTPRYLIKTRGQQVTLSCSPISGHRSVSWYQQTPGQGLQFLFEYFSETQRNKGNFPGRFSGRQFSNSRSEMNVSTLELGDSALYLCASSLVDLRETQYFGPGTRLLVL.